The T cell receptor (beta chain) described here comes from a study of control samples from healthy donors and cancer patients. Clones were sequenced by immunoSEQ multiplex PCR, and TCRdb holds only the in-frame ones, with some missing. The sample includes 50,000 to 70,000 clones, 88% of them seen just once. The length of the CDR3 is 14 residues. Germline-derived CDR1 and CDR2 are MDHEN and SYDVKM. Trimming shortened V by 2 bases and J by 2 bases, and 9 bases separated the two germline ends. The receptor's source is a man in his forties or fifties in good health. J is TRBJ1-2 and V is TRBV28, with a tentative D call TRBD1 (5 bases). The sequencing input was blood. CDR3: CASSLPAGNYGYTF. The CDR3 nucleotides are TGTGCCAGCAGTTTACCGGCAGGGAACTATGGCTACACCTTC.